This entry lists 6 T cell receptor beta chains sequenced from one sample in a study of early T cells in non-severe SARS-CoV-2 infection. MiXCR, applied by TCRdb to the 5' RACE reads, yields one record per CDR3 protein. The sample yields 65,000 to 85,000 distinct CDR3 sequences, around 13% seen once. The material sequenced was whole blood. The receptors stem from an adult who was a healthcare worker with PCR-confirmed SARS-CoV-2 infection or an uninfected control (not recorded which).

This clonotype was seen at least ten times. Here the CDR3 reads CASSSGPTYGYTF. The CDR3 region has the DNA TGTGCCAGCAGCTCAGGACCGACCTATGGCTACACCTTC. This sequence joins TRBV7-4 and TRBJ1-2; D gene uncertain. The germline V gene encodes CDR1 SGHVT and CDR2 SQSDAQ. This CDR3 spans 13 amino acids. The V and J ends lost 4 bases and 4 bases respectively, with 10 bases between them.

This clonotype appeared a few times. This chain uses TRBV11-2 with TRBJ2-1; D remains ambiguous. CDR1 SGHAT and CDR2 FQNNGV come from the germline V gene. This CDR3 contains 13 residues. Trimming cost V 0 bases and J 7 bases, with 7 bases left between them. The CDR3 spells CASSLENLNEQFF. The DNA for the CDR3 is TGTGCCAGCAGCTTAGAAAACCTAAATGAGCAGTTCTTC.

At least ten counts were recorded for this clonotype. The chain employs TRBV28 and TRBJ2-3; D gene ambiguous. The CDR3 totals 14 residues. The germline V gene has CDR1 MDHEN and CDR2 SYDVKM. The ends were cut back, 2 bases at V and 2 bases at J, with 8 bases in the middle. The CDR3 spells CASSLGGDTDTQYF. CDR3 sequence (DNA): TGTGCCAGCAGTTTAGGCGGAGACACAGATACGCAGTATTTT.

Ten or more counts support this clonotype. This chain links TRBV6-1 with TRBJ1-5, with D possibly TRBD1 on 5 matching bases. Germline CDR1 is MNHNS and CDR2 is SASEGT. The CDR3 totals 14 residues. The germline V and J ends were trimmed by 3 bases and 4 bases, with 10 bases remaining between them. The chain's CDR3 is CASSDGAENQPQHF. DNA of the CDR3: TGTGCCAGCAGTGACGGGGCTGAAAATCAGCCCCAGCATTTT.

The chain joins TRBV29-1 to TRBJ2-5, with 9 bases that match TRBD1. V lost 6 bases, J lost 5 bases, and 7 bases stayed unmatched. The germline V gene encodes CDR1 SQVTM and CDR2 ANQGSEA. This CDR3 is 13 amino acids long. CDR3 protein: CSVQPGQGETQYF. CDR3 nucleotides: TGCAGCGTCCAACCGGGACAGGGCGAGACCCAGTACTTC.

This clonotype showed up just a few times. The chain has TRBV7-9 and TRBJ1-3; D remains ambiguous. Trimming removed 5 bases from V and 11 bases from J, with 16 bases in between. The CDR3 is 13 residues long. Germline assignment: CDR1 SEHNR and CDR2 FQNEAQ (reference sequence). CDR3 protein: CASSVFRSPAIYF. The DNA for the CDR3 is TGTGCCAGCAGCGTATTCCGGTCCCCCGCCATATATTTT.